This TCR beta chain came from a study of T cell clonality in common variable immunodeficiency. Study-level points and caveats: Links between repertoire features and CVID complications were heterogeneity-limited. CVID subjects had higher TCRbeta clonality than healthy controls, most marked in about a third. In common variable immunodeficiency, TCR beta chains reportedly carried fewer deletions and N-nucleotide insertions.

This clone was counted at least ten times. The antigen is unknown. The CDR3 is cut off 3 residues early in the read; its end comes from the germline J gene. Germline V gives CDR1 GTSNPN, CDR2 SVGIG (reference sequence). There are 16 residues in the CDR3. V lost 0 bases to trimming and J lost 7 bases, with 16 bases between them. The data were produced by immunoSEQ multiplex PCR, yet TCRdb's version contains in-frame clones alone and is incomplete. The repertoire shows tens of thousands of clones, none seen only once; the top ten take 2.1%. This chain links TRBV30 with TRBJ1-6; possible D gene TRBD1, 6 bases. The sequenced sample consisted of peripheral blood mononuclear cells. The origin of this receptor is a person aged 18-70 years in good health. This CDR3 reads CAWSVNLGQQNSPLHF. Incomplete CDR3 DNA: TGTGCCTGGAGTGTAAATTTAGGACAGCAGAATTCACCC.